The 22 T cell receptor beta chains in this list originate from one sample, sequenced in a study of cytomegalovirus exposure and HLA in healthy donors. The PCR was carried out with 60 Vbeta primers and 13 Jbeta primers. The assay was immunoSEQ multiplex PCR, and TCRdb's table has in-frame clones only and misses some. The sample carries about 190,000 clones, 80% to 85% recorded once. Sequenced material: PBMCs. These receptors were taken from a young woman in good health and CMV-seronegative.

This chain connects TRBV11-3 to TRBJ1-1; 8 positions match TRBD1. The V gene end was trimmed by 5 bases and the J gene end by 6 bases; junction bases not matched to a gene: 5. Germline V lookup: CDR1 SGHNT, CDR2 YENEEA. This CDR3 has 13 residues. In DNA, the CDR3 is TGTGCCAGCAGCATTCAGGGGGCGGCTGAAGCTTTCTTT. It codes for CASSIQGAAEAFF.

The gene calls are TRBV18 and TRBJ2-1, with D maybe TRBD2 (5 bases). Germline assignment: CDR1 KGHSH and CDR2 LQKENI. The CDR3 sequence is 14 residues long. The V gene lost 1 base and the J gene lost 3 bases, with 7 bases spanning the gap. CDR3 residues: CASSPLSDYNEQFF. DNA of the CDR3: TGTGCCAGCTCACCACTTAGCGACTACAATGAGCAGTTCTTC.

V usage is TRBV21-1 and J usage is TRBJ2-2; the table's D call of TRBD2 was not tested on the DNA. TRBV21-1 is a recognized pseudogene. The CDR3 has 18 residues. In DNA form, the CDR3 reads TGTGCCAGCAGCAAAGCGCTAGGGAGGGGAGGTGACACCGGGGAGCTGTTTTTT. It codes for CASSKALGRGGDTGELFF.

V and J are TRBV27 and TRBJ1-2; D gene uncertain. Germline V CDR1 and CDR2: MNHEY, SMNVEV (reference sequence). The ends were cut back, 8 bases at V and 8 bases at J, with 12 bases in the middle. CDR3 length: 11 residues. The DNA of the CDR3 is TGTGCCAGCTACGATAGCGGAGGCTACACCTTC. Amino acids: CASYDSGGYTF.

V is TRBV6-5 and J is TRBJ2-5; 7 nucleotides match TRBD2. Trimming removed 0 bases from V and 7 bases from J; junction bases left unmatched: 8. Germline V CDR1 and CDR2: MNHEY, SVGAGI. The CDR3 is 15 amino acids. CDR3 sequence: CASSYSFMGGLTQYF. CDR3 nucleotide sequence: TGTGCCAGCAGTTACTCGTTTATGGGAGGGTTGACCCAGTACTTC.

The rearrangement joins TRBV6-6 to TRBJ2-1; D ambiguous. Germline V gene sequence: CDR1 MNHNY, CDR2 SVGAGI (reference sequence). V gave up 6 bases and J gave up 8 bases, with 8 bases separating them. CDR3 size: 11 residues. This CDR3 is CASSLLDEQFF. The CDR3 DNA is TGTGCCAGCAGCCTGTTAGATGAGCAGTTCTTC.

The rearrangement links TRBV5-4 to TRBJ2-3; the match to TRBD2 covers 8 bases. The length of the CDR3 is 15 residues. The germline V gene encodes CDR1 SGHNT and CDR2 YYREEE (reference sequence). V shed 0 bases and J 2 bases; nucleotides not matched to a gene: 2. CDR3 loop: CASSLGREVTDTQYF. The CDR3 coding sequence is TGTGCCAGCAGCTTGGGGCGGGAGGTCACAGATACGCAGTATTTT.

This chain joins TRBV21-1 and TRBJ1-2; the table's D call, TRBD1, has no DNA check behind it. TRBV21-1 has pseudogene status. This CDR3 contains 15 residues. CDR3 coding DNA: TGTGCCAGCACCCGACCAAAGGCAGGGCGATATGGCTACACCTTC. It yields the protein CASTRPKAGRYGYTF.

This clone was observed once. The rearrangement links TRBV30 to TRBJ2-7; 7 bases fit TRBD1. The CDR3 totals 14 residues. Looked up from germline, CDR1 is GTSNPN and CDR2 is SVGIG (reference sequence). V was clipped by 4 bases and J by 2 bases; unmatched bases: 8. CDR3 sequence: CAWTHNRGPYEQYF. The CDR3 DNA is TGTGCCTGGACTCATAACAGGGGACCCTACGAGCAGTACTTC.

The chain carries TRBV15 and TRBJ1-2, with D hard to call. Trimming took off 0 bases at V and 7 bases at J, with 21 bases between the two ends. CDR1 LNHNV and CDR2 YYDKDF come from the germline V gene (reference sequence). The CDR3 runs to 17 residues. The CDR3 spells CATSRDFSELLIRGYTF. CDR3 bases: TGTGCCACCAGCAGAGATTTTAGTGAGCTGCTTATCCGTGGCTACACCTTC.

The genes are TRBV2 and TRBJ1-6; D is unclear. The CDR3 contains 14 residues. Per the germline V gene, CDR1 is SNHLY and CDR2 is FYNNEI. Trimming left V 8 bases short and J 5 bases short, with 13 bases between. As DNA, the CDR3 is TGTGCCAGCTACCCGCCAGAAAATAATTCACCCCTCCACTTT. Protein product: CASYPPENNSPLHF.

The genes are TRBV4-3 and TRBJ1-3; the match to TRBD1 covers 8 bases. CDR1 is LGHNA, CDR2 YSLEER, per germline. This CDR3 spans 19 amino acids. V dropped 0 bases and J dropped 0; count of bases not matched to a gene: 10. The DNA of the CDR3 is TGCGCCAGCAGCCAAGATCGGACAGGGACTACCCTCTCTGGAAACACCATATATTTT. As protein: CASSQDRTGTTLSGNTIYF.

J is TRBJ2-7 and V is TRBV7-9; no firm D call. Germline CDR1 reads SEHNR; CDR2 reads FQNEAQ (reference sequence). The V gene lost 3 bases and the J gene lost 2 bases, with 2 bases spanning the gap. CDR3 length: 11 residues. This chain's CDR3 is CASSFTYEQYF. The CDR3 DNA is TGTGCCAGCAGCTTCACCTACGAGCAGTACTTC.

In this sample, this clone turned up a few times. The junction differs from germline at one of its ends, possibly a read error. The rearrangement uses TRBV7-9 and TRBJ2-1; 7 bases align to TRBD2. CDR1 and CDR2 from the germline V gene are SEHNR and FQNEAQ (reference sequence). This CDR3 spans 16 amino acids. The CDR3 DNA follows: TGTTCCAGCAGCCCCTCCCCGGGCGGGAGTGGAAATGAGCAGTTCTTC. Translating it yields CSSSPSPGGSGNEQFF.

V is TRBV5-8 and J is TRBJ2-3; D not resolved. V was trimmed by 5 bases and J by 2 bases, leaving 9 bases between them. This CDR3 is 13 amino acids long. The V gene's germline CDR1 is SGHTS and CDR2 YDEGEE. In DNA, the CDR3 is TGTGCCAGCAGGATACAAAACACAGATACGCAGTATTTT. Translation: CASRIQNTDTQYF.

The V and J genes are TRBV14 and TRBJ2-7, with 8 bases aligning to TRBD2. Trimming cost V 7 bases and J 3 bases; bases outside gene matches: 11. The CDR3 loop spans 15 amino acids. Germline V gives CDR1 SGHDN, CDR2 FVKESK. CDR3 DNA: TGTGCCAGCAACCTCGGGCGGGGGGCAAACTACGAGCAGTACTTC. Encoded protein: CASNLGRGANYEQYF.

This clone was detected once. This rearrangement joins TRBV27 to TRBJ2-7, with 11 bases lining up with TRBD1. With V trimmed by 5 bases and J by 6 bases, 9 bases remained unmatched. The CDR3 loop spans 15 amino acids. Germline lookup yields CDR1 MNHEY and CDR2 SMNVEV (reference sequence). The CDR3 region has the DNA TGTGCCAGCAGTCCCTCCGGGACAGGGGGTCGCGAGCAGTACTTC. Its protein is CASSPSGTGGREQYF.

The rearrangement joins TRBV7-2 to TRBJ2-3; D not resolved. The germline V gene encodes CDR1 SGHTA and CDR2 FQGNSA. CDR3 size: 13 residues. V was cut by 2 bases and J by 4 bases, with 7 bases left in between. DNA of the CDR3: TGTGCCAGCAGCTTATCTTCGTCAGATACGCAGTATTTT. Amino acid sequence: CASSLSSSDTQYF.

The CDR3: CASSLGTGSYNEQFF. For the CDR3, the DNA is TGTGCCAGCAGCCTAGGGACAGGGTCCTACAATGAGCAGTTCTTC. The chain couples TRBV11-2 to TRBJ2-1, with 9 bases matching TRBD1. J was trimmed by 1 base and V by 5 bases; bases with no gene match: 3. CDR1 and CDR2 from the germline V gene are SGHAT and FQNNGV. CDR3 length equals 15 residues.

J is TRBJ2-1 and V is TRBV5-1, with D tentatively TRBD2 (6 bases). The CDR3 totals 16 residues. V was trimmed by 0 bases and J by 15 bases, leaving 25 bases between them. Germline loops: CDR1 SGHRS, CDR2 YFSETQ. The CDR3 loop is CASSLVSLASASILFF. The CDR3 region has the DNA TGCGCCAGCAGCTTGGTTTCTCTGGCTAGCGCTTCAATTCTGTTCTTC. The whole variable domain, filled in from reference TRBV5-1 and TRBJ2-1, reads KAGVTQTPRYLIKTRGQQVTLSCSPISGHRSVSWYQQTPGQGLQFLFEYFSETQRNKGNFPGRFSGRQFSNSRSEMNVSTLELGDSALYLCASSLVSLASASILFFGPGTRLTVL.

The chain has TRBV11-2 and TRBJ2-1, with D possibly being TRBD2 (6 bases). Trimming pared 3 bases from V and 2 bases from J, leaving 20 bases between. The CDR3 loop spans 18 amino acids. CDR1 is SGHAT and CDR2 is FQNNGV in the germline V gene. The CDR3: CASSFSRSSVFAYNEQFF. The CDR3 DNA follows: TGTGCCAGCAGCTTTTCCCGATCTAGCGTATTCGCCTACAATGAGCAGTTCTTC.

This chain joins TRBV7-9 and TRBJ1-1; weak D call: TRBD1 (6 bases). The length of the CDR3 is 16 residues. V lost 7 bases and J lost 0, with 18 bases in between. Germline V CDR1 and CDR2: SEHNR, FQNEAQ (reference sequence). The CDR3 coding sequence is TGTGCCAGCAAGAACAGGGTGGGGGACATGAACACTGAAGCTTTCTTT. It specifies CASKNRVGDMNTEAFF.